One and the same sample provided the 27 T cell receptor beta chains below, sequenced in a study of human T cells and chemical hapten exposure. Attachment of unique molecular identifiers to individual cDNA molecules was performed in the library. TCRdb redid the calling of the reads with MiXCR, one entry per CDR3 protein. Altogether roughly 120,000 distinct CDR3 sequences are present, over 7% being singletons, with the ten largest covering roughly 1.5%. Unfractionated whole blood yielded total RNA. Material: whole blood. The receptors were gathered from a human donor in good health. Some clones in this sample may be carry-over from other donors' samples.

V usage is TRBV13 and J usage is TRBJ1-5; perhaps TRBD1 as D (6 bases). In germline, CDR1 is PRHDT, CDR2 FYEKMQ (reference sequence). Trimming took off 3 bases at V and 7 bases at J, with 7 bases between the two ends. The CDR3 has 12 amino acids. CDR3 coding DNA: TGTGCCAGCAGCTTCCAGGGGCAGCCCCAGCATTTT. It specifies CASSFQGQPQHF.

This clonotype was picked up many times. The J gene is TRBJ2-3, the V gene TRBV6-5, with D unresolved. The CDR3 loop spans 16 amino acids. Germline CDR1 reads MNHEY; CDR2 reads SVGAGI. V gave up 2 bases and J gave up 0 bases, with 12 bases separating them. The CDR3 nucleotides read TGTGCCAGCAGTTACCTCGGAGCCCCTAGCACAGATACGCAGTATTTT. It yields the protein CASSYLGAPSTDTQYF.

The chain has TRBV5-8 and TRBJ2-7; D unclear. The length of the CDR3 is 11 residues. V was cut by 3 bases and J by 3 bases, with 4 bases left in between. Germline V gives CDR1 SGHTS, CDR2 YDEGEE. The CDR3 loop is CASSSIYEQYF. In nucleotides, the CDR3 is TGTGCCAGCAGCTCAATCTACGAGCAGTACTTC.

The rearrangement joins TRBV27 to TRBJ2-7, with D possibly TRBD2 on 5 matching bases. Germline V CDR1 and CDR2: MNHEY, SMNVEV (reference sequence). Trimming took off 3 bases at V and 5 bases at J, with 11 bases between the two ends. The CDR3 is 13 residues long. Here the CDR3 DNA reads TGTGCCAGCAGTTTGAGCGGCGCCAACGAGCAGTACTTC. Translating it yields CASSLSGANEQYF.

This clonotype appeared many times. The chain employs TRBV10-3 and TRBJ1-2; TRBD1 might be the D (5 bases). The CDR3 length is 11 residues. Trimming stripped 4 bases from V and 8 bases from J, with 8 bases between. CDR1 and CDR2 (germline): ENHRY, SYGVKD. The CDR3 DNA reads as TGTGCCATCAGTGGGGACCTCGGCTACACCTTC. Amino acids: CAISGDLGYTF.

The sample holds a few counts of this clonotype. The rearrangement joins TRBV11-2 to TRBJ1-5; no clear D. The V gene lost 5 bases and the J gene lost 7 bases, with 18 bases spanning the gap. The CDR3 length is 15 residues. Germline lookup yields CDR1 SGHAT and CDR2 FQNNGV. The chain's CDR3 is CASSRDPGTKQPQHF. The CDR3 coding sequence is TGTGCCAGCAGCCGTGACCCGGGTACAAAGCAGCCCCAGCATTTT.

This clonotype was counted many times. J is TRBJ1-4 and V is TRBV12-3 or TRBV12-4; D is undetermined. This CDR3 spans 13 amino acids. V shed 0 bases and J shed 5 bases, with 4 bases lying between them. CDR3 DNA sequence: TGTGCCAGCAGTTTAGCGGGGAATGAAAAACTGTTTTTT. Residues: CASSLAGNEKLFF.

This clonotype was picked up many times. The V and J genes are TRBV20-1 and TRBJ2-3, with unresolved D. V gave up 3 bases and J gave up 3 bases, with 10 bases separating them. Germline V gene data show CDR1 as DFQATT and CDR2 as SNEGSKA (reference sequence). The CDR3 has 13 residues. This CDR3 is CSASKGKTDTQYF. CDR3 nucleotides: TGCAGTGCTAGTAAGGGAAAAACAGATACGCAGTATTTT.

This clonotype was seen only a few times. This sequence joins TRBV12-3 or TRBV12-4 and TRBJ1-4; D not certain. V was shortened by 1 base and J by 5 bases, with 11 bases between the two germline ends. This CDR3 spans 15 amino acids. The CDR3 spells CASSLGAGLNEKLFF. CDR3 in DNA: TGTGCCAGCAGTTTAGGGGCAGGCCTAAATGAAAAACTGTTTTTT.

This clonotype has at least ten counts. The chain joins TRBV7-2 to TRBJ1-3; D not certain. Per the germline V gene, CDR1 is SGHTA and CDR2 is FQGNSA. CDR3 length: 14 residues. V was trimmed by 2 bases and J by 0 bases, leaving 5 bases between them. The CDR3 sequence: CASSLLHSGNTIYF. Here the CDR3 DNA reads TGTGCCAGCAGCTTACTGCACTCTGGAAACACCATATATTTT.

The chain combines TRBV4-2 with TRBJ1-1, with D uncertain. CDR3 length: 13 residues. The germline V and J ends were trimmed by 0 bases and 3 bases, with 5 bases remaining between them. The V gene's germline CDR1 is LGHNA and CDR2 YNFKEQ. CDR3 residues: CASSQDRYTEAFF. The CDR3 DNA reads as TGTGCCAGCAGCCAAGATCGGTACACTGAAGCTTTCTTT.

As regards this clonotype: A much larger clone differs from this one at a single base, so this may be a read error. The chain recombines TRBV18 with TRBJ1-5; 7 bases are a match to TRBD1. The V gene's germline CDR1 is KGHSH and CDR2 LQKENI. The length of the CDR3 is 15 residues. CDR3 amino acids: CPSSRNRGRGQPQHF. In DNA form, the CDR3 reads TGTCCCAGCTCGCGGAACAGGGGAAGGGGCCAGCCCCAGCATTTT.

This clonotype appeared a few times. The chain couples TRBV27 to TRBJ1-1, with a tentative D call TRBD1 (5 bases). CDR3 length: 15 residues. Germline V gene data show CDR1 as MNHEY and CDR2 as SMNVEV (reference sequence). V dropped 5 bases and J dropped 1 base, with 14 bases sitting between them. CDR3 region: CASSLEGRRNTEAFF. Written as DNA, the CDR3 is TGTGCCAGCAGTCTCGAGGGGCGTAGGAACACTGAAGCTTTCTTT.

CDR3 in amino acids: CASSFGQGRNEQYF. DNA for the CDR3: TGTGCCAGCAGTTTTGGGCAGGGAAGGAACGAGCAGTACTTC. This chain connects TRBV27 to TRBJ2-7, with D maybe TRBD1 (5 bases). V lost 3 bases and J 5 bases, leaving 14 bases between the germline ends. Germline V gene data show CDR1 as MNHEY and CDR2 as SMNVEV (reference sequence). The CDR3 length is 14 residues.

The sample holds a few counts of this clonotype. The rearrangement uses TRBV23-1 and TRBJ2-1, with TRBD2 identical over 9 bases. TRBV23-1 is known as an ORF, though its function is uncertain. CDR3 size: 17 residues. Unmatched junction bases numbered 12, after V lost 0 bases and J lost 9 bases. The DNA of the CDR3 is TGCGCCAGCAGTCAATCGAGGCTAGCGGGATCCCCGTGTGAGCAGTTCTTC. This gives the protein CASSQSRLAGSPCEQFF.

In its sample, this clonotype was seen many times. This sequence joins TRBV28 and TRBJ2-5; TRBD2 matches 12 bases. Per the germline V gene, CDR1 is MDHEN and CDR2 is SYDVKM. Unmatched junction bases numbered 2, after V lost 6 bases and J lost 9 bases. The CDR3 contains 12 residues. The CDR3 bases are TGTGCCAGCAGCTGGACTAGCGGGGCCCAGTACTTC. As protein: CASSWTSGAQYF.

This clonotype came up a few times. The chain is built from TRBV20-1 and TRBJ2-7; D is unresolved. The germline gives CDR1 DFQATT, CDR2 SNEGSKA (reference sequence). This CDR3 is 15 amino acids long. Trimming removed 0 bases at V and 2 bases at J, with 14 bases between. The CDR3 spells CSARDGEGEAYEQYF. The CDR3 region has the DNA TGCAGTGCTAGAGATGGAGAAGGTGAAGCCTACGAGCAGTACTTC.

This chain joins TRBV19 and TRBJ2-7; 7 bases fit TRBD2. V lost 6 bases and J lost 1; bases outside the gene matches: 9. The V gene's germline CDR1 is LNHDA and CDR2 SQIVND (reference sequence). This CDR3 has 15 amino acids. CDR3 bases: TGTGCCAGTAGCCCCTCGCCTAGCGGTTCCTACGAGCAGTACTTC. Translation gives CASSPSPSGSYEQYF.

The gene calls are TRBV6-1 and TRBJ1-1, with D hard to call. This CDR3 region has 14 residues. Germline CDR1 reads MNHNS; CDR2 reads SASEGT. V was trimmed by 4 bases and J by 8 bases, leaving 17 bases between them. The CDR3 DNA reads TGTGCCAGCAGTGGCGACGGACCCCGACGAGAAGCTTTCTTT. Its translation: CASSGDGPRREAFF.

There are a few counts of this clonotype. The chain recombines TRBV7-2 with TRBJ2-3; 7 bases match TRBD2. V was pared by 1 base and J by 1 base, with 5 bases of the junction left unmatched. Germline CDR1 and CDR2: SGHTA and FQGNSA. This CDR3 is built from 16 residues. The CDR3 nucleotides read TGTGCCAGCAGCTTAGGGCCCACTAGCGGCACAGATACGCAGTATTTT. It codes for CASSLGPTSGTDTQYF.

This clonotype was seen more than once but under ten times. The chain carries TRBV7-9 and TRBJ1-1; D gene uncertain. This CDR3 is built from 13 residues. Between the trimmed V and J ends, which lost 8 bases and 11 bases, there was a span of 21 bases. Per germline, CDR1 SEHNR and CDR2 FQNEAQ (reference sequence). CDR3 amino acids: CASAYPNGKEAFF. As DNA, the CDR3 is TGTGCCAGCGCCTACCCTAATGGGAAGGAGGCTTTCTTT.

This clonotype occurred many times. This rearrangement joins TRBV9 to TRBJ2-7; weak D call: TRBD2 (5 bases). Trimming removed 2 bases at V and 1 base at J, with 10 bases between. The CDR3 is 14 residues long. Germline assignment: CDR1 SGDLS and CDR2 YYNGEE. CDR3 sequence (DNA): TGTGCCAGCAGCGTCGGGGTCCAGTCCTACGAGCAGTACTTC. It codes for CASSVGVQSYEQYF.

This clonotype was detected a few times. The V gene is TRBV7-2, the J gene TRBJ2-2; D is perhaps TRBD1 or TRBD2 (6 bases each). The CDR3 totals 15 residues. The germline V gene has CDR1 SGHTA and CDR2 FQGNSA. Trimming cost V 5 bases and J 4 bases, with 14 bases left between them. CDR3 sequence: CASSRKGGGTGELFF. CDR3 DNA sequence: TGTGCCAGCAGCCGGAAAGGAGGGGGCACCGGGGAGCTGTTTTTT.

This rearrangement joins TRBV19 to TRBJ2-1; 7 bases align to TRBD1. The CDR3 runs to 14 residues. Germline assignment: CDR1 LNHDA and CDR2 SQIVND (reference sequence). The V segment lost 4 bases and the J segment 1 base; nucleotides outside the gene matches: 1. CDR3 in DNA: TGTGCCAGTAGTAGGACAGGTTCCTACAATGAGCAGTTCTTC. Translation: CASSRTGSYNEQFF. Full variable domain (rest looked up from reference TRBV19 and TRBJ2-1): DGGITQSPKYLFRKEGQNVTLSCEQNLNHDAMYWYRQDPGQGLRLIYYSQIVNDFQKGDIAEGYSVSREKKESFPLTVTSAQKNPTAFYLCASSRTGSYNEQFFGPGTRLTVL.

J is TRBJ2-3 and V is TRBV29-1; TRBD2 matches 16 bases. CDR1 and CDR2 from the germline V gene are SQVTM and ANQGSEA. V was clipped by 0 bases and J by 4 bases; unmatched bases: 4. The CDR3 length is 17 residues. DNA for the CDR3: TGCAGCGTTGAAGATCCGGGACTAGCGGGGGGGCCAGATACGCAGTATTTT. This encodes CSVEDPGLAGGPDTQYF.

This clonotype has just a few counts. The DNA of the CDR3 is TGTGCCAGCAGCGAGGGACAGGGACCCAATGAGCAGTTCTTC. Amino acids: CASSEGQGPNEQFF. The chain couples TRBV7-9 to TRBJ2-1; 9 bases map to TRBD1. The V segment lost 5 bases and the J segment 6 bases; nucleotides outside the gene matches: 5. Looked up from germline, CDR1 is SEHNR and CDR2 is FQNEAQ (reference sequence). This CDR3 has 14 residues.

This chain uses TRBV5-1 with TRBJ2-5, with 8 bases matching TRBD2. The V gene's germline CDR1 is SGHRS and CDR2 YFSETQ. The CDR3 is 15 residues long. With 4 bases clipped from V and 1 base from J, the junction kept 6 bases outside the gene matches. The chain's CDR3 is CASSRELAVQETQYF. The DNA for the CDR3 is TGCGCCAGCAGCCGGGAACTAGCGGTCCAAGAGACCCAGTACTTC.